Listed below are T cell receptor beta chains from one sample, sequenced in a study of T-cell memory formation after mild COVID-19. In TCRdb, the 5' RACE reads were re-called with MiXCR into one record per CDR3 protein. The sample lists 450,000 to 650,000 distinct CDR3 sequences, about 20% occurring once. Sequencing was performed on PBMCs or a T cell subset sorted from them (not recorded which). Receptor source: an adult woman who had mild COVID-19 (a few samples of this study predate the infection). Cell type and time point are not known. CDR3s include the opening cysteine and the closing phenylalanine or tryptophan. D genes are given only for firm matches. Not every row has a clone size; where given, it reads once, few, many or a size class.

j_gene,abundance,d_gene,v_gene,CDR3aa,CDR3nt
TRBJ2-1,.,.,TRBV5-1,CASNPVPPYNEQFF,TGCGCCAGCAACCCGGTCCCCCCCTACAATGAGCAGTTCTTC
TRBJ1-6,few,.,TRBV6-5,CATRGPSSYNSPLHF,TGTGCCACCCGGGGGCCGAGCTCCTATAATTCACCCCTCCACTTT
TRBJ1-5,.,.,TRBV20-1,CSARLDSGNQPQHF,TGCAGTGCTAGGCTAGACAGCGGAAATCAGCCCCAGCATTTT
TRBJ2-1,few,.,TRBV5-1,CASSLQGGIYNEQFF,TGCGCCAGCAGCTTGCAGGGGGGGATTTACAATGAGCAGTTCTTC
TRBJ2-7,.,.,TRBV29-1,CSVDSGAGYEQYF,TGCAGCGTTGATTCAGGGGCTGGCTACGAGCAGTACTTC
TRBJ1-5,.,.,TRBV20-1,CSARGSGWSKPQHF,TGCAGTGCTAGAGGGTCCGGGTGGAGTAAGCCCCAGCATTTT
TRBJ2-7,.,.,TRBV18,CARSPDRYSYEQYF,TGTGCCAGATCACCCGACCGATACTCCTACGAGCAGTACTTC
TRBJ1-2,.,.,TRBV5-5,CASSLAEGFYGYTF,TGTGCCAGCAGCTTGGCTGAAGGTTTCTATGGCTACACCTTC
TRBJ2-7,few,.,TRBV5-1,CASSLIRDGYEQYF,TGCGCCAGCAGCTTAATCCGAGATGGGTACGAGCAGTACTTC
TRBJ2-1,few,TRBD2,TRBV3-1,CASSQVSGGAYNEQFF,TGTGCCAGCAGCCAAGTTAGCGGGGGGGCCTACAATGAGCAGTTCTTC
TRBJ2-3,few,.,TRBV5-1,CASSGYYAGTDTQYF,TGCGCCAGCAGCGGGTACTACGCGGGCACAGATACGCAGTATTTT
TRBJ2-7,.,TRBD1,TRBV5-6,CASRKTGVGLVYEQYF,TGTGCCAGCAGGAAAACAGGGGTAGGGCTGGTTTACGAGCAGTACTTC
TRBJ2-4,.,.,TRBV7-8,CASSPEGNKNIQYF,TGTGCCAGCAGCCCAGAGGGGAACAAAAACATTCAGTACTTC
TRBJ1-1,few,TRBD1,TRBV5-1,CASSNQGGMNTEAFF,TGCGCCAGCAGCAATCAGGGGGGTATGAACACTGAAGCTTTCTTT
TRBJ2-2,.,.,TRBV23-1,CASSQVFGANTGELFF,TGCGCCAGCAGTCAAGTCTTTGGGGCGAACACCGGGGAGCTGTTTTTT
TRBJ2-2,.,.,TRBV5-1,CASSSQGTTGELFF,TGCGCCAGCAGCAGTCAGGGCACCACCGGGGAGCTGTTTTTT
TRBJ2-1,.,TRBD2,TRBV24-1,CATSEGGTRLNEQFF,TGTGCCACCAGTGAGGGGGGGACTAGACTGAATGAGCAGTTCTTC
TRBJ2-3,.,TRBD2,TRBV13,CASSLAPMGGGTDTQYF,TGTGCCAGCAGCTTAGCCCCTATGGGAGGGGGCACAGATACGCAGTATTTT
TRBJ2-3,few,.,TRBV28,CASSLDPQGDMADTQYF,TGTGCCAGCAGCCTGGACCCACAGGGAGATATGGCAGATACGCAGTATTTT
TRBJ2-4,few,.,TRBV27,CASSLSGLGDIQYF,TGTGCCAGCAGTTTATCGGGTCTGGGGGACATTCAGTACTTC
TRBJ1-1,.,.,TRBV5-4,CASSLPGSTPTEAFF,TGTGCCAGCAGCTTGCCCGGGTCTACACCCACTGAAGCTTTCTTT
TRBJ1-5,.,.,TRBV5-1,CASSLIPGTNQPQHF,TGCGCCAGCAGCTTGATTCCAGGGACCAATCAGCCCCAGCATTTT
TRBJ2-1,.,TRBD2,TRBV5-1,CASSLTTSGVYNEQFF,TGCGCCAGCAGCTTGACTACTAGCGGGGTCTACAATGAGCAGTTCTTC
TRBJ2-3,few,.,TRBV29-1,CSVRLGRGRDTQYF,TGCAGCGTTCGTCTTGGGAGGGGGAGAGATACGCAGTATTTT
TRBJ2-3,few,.,TRBV7-2,CASSLGKGDTQYF,TGTGCCAGCAGCTTAGGCAAGGGAGATACGCAGTATTTT
TRBJ2-1,few,TRBD2,TRBV6-2/TRBV6-3,CASNIAGVYNEQFF,TGTGCCAGCAACATAGCGGGGGTTTACAATGAGCAGTTCTTC
TRBJ1-1,few,.,TRBV9,CASSAHINTEAFF,TGTGCCAGCAGCGCTCATATTAACACTGAAGCTTTCTTT